Listed below are T cell receptor beta chains from one sample, sequenced in a study of hypomethylating agent response in myelodysplastic syndrome. The table came from immunoSEQ multiplex PCR; TCRdb's copy has only in-frame clones and leaves some out. The repertoire holds some 6,900 clones, with approximately 86% as singletons. The specimen was bone marrow, collected before or after starting hypomethylating agent treatment for myelodysplastic syndrome (not recorded which). The source of these receptors is a human donor with myelodysplastic syndrome. CDR3s include the opening cysteine and the closing phenylalanine or tryptophan. The D gene is left open where the match is weak. Only part of the rows carry a size: once, few, many, or a class if the clone is expanded.

>once|TRBV5-6|TRBJ1-4|.
TGTGCCAGCAGCTTGATTGCAACTAATGAAAAACTGTTTTTT
CASSLIATNEKLFF
>.|TRBV5-1|TRBJ1-3|.
TGCGCCAGCAGCGTATCAACAGGGCTGGGAAACACCATATATTTT
CASSVSTGLGNTIYF
>.|TRBV9|TRBJ2-6|.
TGTGCCAGCAGCCCAGGGTTCTCTGGGGCCAACGTCCTGACTTTC
CASSPGFSGANVLTF
>.|TRBV4-3|TRBJ2-1|.
TGCGCCAGCAGCCTATTTGGCGATGAGCAGTTCTTC
CASSLFGDEQFF
>once|TRBV15|TRBJ2-1|TRBD2
TGTGCCACCTCTGGACTAGCGGGAGTTAATGAGCAGTTCTTC
CATSGLAGVNEQFF
>.|TRBV20-1|TRBJ1-2|.
TGCAGTGCCGGGACCTCCGGTGGCTACACCTTC
CSAGTSGGYTF
>.|TRBV4-1|TRBJ1-1|TRBD1
TGCGCCAGCAGCCATCCAGCGGGGACAGCGTCCACTGAAGCTTTCTTT
CASSHPAGTASTEAFF
>.|TRBV15|TRBJ1-6|.
TGTGCCACCAGCAGAGATAGGGATTCACCCCTCCACTTT
CATSRDRDSPLHF
>once|TRBV19|TRBJ1-1|.
TGTGCCAGTAGTATTCCACAGGGGAACACTGAAGCTTTCTTT
CASSIPQGNTEAFF
>.|TRBV5-1|TRBJ2-7|.
TGCGCCAGCAGCCCTACGGCGGGGACAATCCTTTTCGAGCAGTACTTC
CASSPTAGTILFEQYF
>few|TRBV4-1|TRBJ1-2|.
TGCGCCAGCAGCCAAGTTCAGGCATCTATCGATGGCTACACCTTC
CASSQVQASIDGYTF
>.|TRBV5-8|TRBJ2-6|.
TGTGCCAGCAGCTTCGAGGGACCGATCTCTGGGGCCAACGTCCTGACTTTC
CASSFEGPISGANVLTF
>.|TRBV19|TRBJ1-1|.
TGTGCCAGTAGAACCGGGACGGCTTTCGACACTGAAGCTTTCTTT
CASRTGTAFDTEAFF
>.|TRBV5-1|TRBJ2-5|.
TGCGCCAGCAGCTTGGCTGGCGGGGGCCTCCAAGAGACCCAGTACTTC
CASSLAGGGLQETQYF
>.|TRBV7-9|TRBJ2-3|.
TGTGCCAGCAGCTTAAAGCGGGCGCCCACAGATACGCAGTATTTT
CASSLKRAPTDTQYF
>.|TRBV13|TRBJ1-1|.
TGTGCCAGCAGCTTAGAAGGGGCTGAAGCTTTCTTT
CASSLEGAEAFF
>.|TRBV30|TRBJ1-5|TRBD1
TGTGCCTGGAGTGTACAGGGCCCAGGGGGGGATCAGCCCCAGCATTTT
CAWSVQGPGGDQPQHF
>once|TRBV25-1|TRBJ2-5|TRBD1
TGTGCCAGCAGTGCAGGACAGGGGGGCCAAGAGACCCAGTACTTC
CASSAGQGGQETQYF
>once|TRBV5-5|TRBJ1-5|TRBD1
TGTGCCAGCAGCCACTCGACAGGGGATAGCGGACAGCCCCAGCATTTT
CASSHSTGDSGQPQHF
>.|TRBV4-2|TRBJ1-4|.
TGTGCCAGCAGCCAAGACCGCATTGAAAAACTGTTTTTT
CASSQDRIEKLFF
>once|TRBV29-1|TRBJ1-1|.
TGCAGCGCCCGTAGGGGCGGGATGGCGAACACTGAAGCTTTCTTT
CSARRGGMANTEAFF
>.|TRBV5-4|TRBJ1-1|.
TGTGCCAGCAGCTCCTCGGGGTTACGGACTGAAGCTTTCTTT
CASSSSGLRTEAFF
>.|TRBV11-2|TRBJ2-3|TRBD2
TGTGCCAGCAGCACCTCTAGCGGGGGGGATGGAGATACGCAGTATTTT
CASSTSSGGDGDTQYF
>once|TRBV9|TRBJ2-3|TRBD2
TGTGCCAGCAGCGTAGTCCGAGCGGGGGTGTATTTT
CASSVVRAGVYF
>.|TRBV7-2|TRBJ1-1|.
TGTGCCAGCAGCGAAGGGACGCCGAACACTGAAGCTTTCTTT
CASSEGTPNTEAFF
>.|TRBV19|TRBJ1-5|.
TGTGCCAGTAGTATAACAGGGCTACTGGGGGAGCAGCCCCAGCATTTT
CASSITGLLGEQPQHF
>.|TRBV1|TRBJ2-1|.
TGCACCAGCAGGTATAGCGGTGGTACCTACAATGAGCAGTTCTTC
CTSRYSGGTYNEQFF
>.|TRBV12-5|TRBJ1-2|TRBD1
TGTGCTAGTGGTCCGGACAGGTCTAACTATGGCTACACCTTC
CASGPDRSNYGYTF
>.|TRBV28|TRBJ1-2|.
TGTGCCAGCAGTTTATTTAGCAATCCTATTGTAGGCTACACCTTC
CASSLFSNPIVGYTF
>.|TRBV19|TRBJ2-7|.
TGTGCCAGTAGTCAAAGACTCTACGAGCAGTACTTC
CASSQRLYEQYF
>.|TRBV27|TRBJ2-1|TRBD2
TGTGCCAGCAGCTCGGGGAGTAGCGGGGGGGCAAATGAGCAGTTCTTC
CASSSGSSGGANEQFF
>.|TRBV5-1|TRBJ1-4|.
TGCGCCAGCAGCGGCGGGCGGGCGACTAATGAAAAACTGTTTTTT
CASSGGRATNEKLFF
>once|TRBV5-1|TRBJ1-1|.
TGCGCCAGCAGCTCAGGGGTTGGCACTGAAGCTTTCTTT
CASSSGVGTEAFF
>.|TRBV7-9|TRBJ2-7|.
TGTGCCAGCAGCTTCGGTCGGTACGAGCAGTACTTC
CASSFGRYEQYF
>.|TRBV5-1|TRBJ1-1|.
TGCGCCAGCAGCTTGACCCCAGGCAACATGAACACTGAAGCTTTCTTT
CASSLTPGNMNTEAFF